This T cell receptor beta chain was documented in a study of blood T cell repertoires in COVID-19. Study in general: Specimens from acute and convalescent COVID-19 originated in the United States, Italy and Spain. PBMCs, B-cell-depleted T cells, or T cells were the source of the cDNA or gDNA that made up the material.

Authors' data handling: Using reference gene primer amplification, nucleated cell counts were estimated. Generated by immunoSEQ multiplex PCR, the TCRdb table keeps only in-frame clones and is missing some. Clone size and the V and J calls come from that table; the DNA yielded D and trimming. The profile shows under 110,000 clones, approximately 84% of them singletons. This CDR3 contains 12 residues. In germline, CDR1 is DFQATT, CDR2 SNEGSKA (reference sequence). Unmatched junction bases numbered 4, after V lost 3 bases and J lost 6 bases. This chain connects TRBV20-1 to TRBJ2-7; 8 bases match TRBD1. This clonotype was obtained from an older woman with acute or convalescent COVID-19. The material sequenced was peripheral blood. CDR3 protein: CSASPGGIEQYF. For the CDR3, the DNA is TGCAGTGCTAGTCCAGGGGGCATCGAGCAGTACTTC.